This note documents a single T cell receptor (beta chain) sequence. The target antigen is unknown. This record comes from a study of shared clonotypes between healthy human individuals. Broader study findings: The four-donor shared clonotypes exceeded non-shared clonotypes in generation probability, with non-shared ones scoring lower. Naive CD4 clonotypes were shared across several donors at about 5.3%.

The CDR3 consists of 14 residues. Per germline, CDR1 MNHNS and CDR2 SASEGT. Trimming took off 1 base at V and 7 bases at J, with 11 bases between the two ends. Sequenced by immunoSEQ multiplex PCR; TCRdb stores in-frame clones only, minus some. The profile covers some 2,100,000 clones, with approximately 95% appearing a single time and around 0.13% taken by the ten largest. The TCR comes from a man aged 18 to 35 in good health. This sequence joins TRBV6-1 and TRBJ1-5; weak D call: TRBD1 (6 bases). The sample taken for sequencing was naive CD4+ T cells sorted from blood. The subset here: CD45RA+ positively selected. The CDR3 loop is CASSEGGAEQPQHF. The CDR3 nucleotides read TGTGCCAGCAGTGAAGGGGGGGCTGAGCAGCCCCAGCATTTT.